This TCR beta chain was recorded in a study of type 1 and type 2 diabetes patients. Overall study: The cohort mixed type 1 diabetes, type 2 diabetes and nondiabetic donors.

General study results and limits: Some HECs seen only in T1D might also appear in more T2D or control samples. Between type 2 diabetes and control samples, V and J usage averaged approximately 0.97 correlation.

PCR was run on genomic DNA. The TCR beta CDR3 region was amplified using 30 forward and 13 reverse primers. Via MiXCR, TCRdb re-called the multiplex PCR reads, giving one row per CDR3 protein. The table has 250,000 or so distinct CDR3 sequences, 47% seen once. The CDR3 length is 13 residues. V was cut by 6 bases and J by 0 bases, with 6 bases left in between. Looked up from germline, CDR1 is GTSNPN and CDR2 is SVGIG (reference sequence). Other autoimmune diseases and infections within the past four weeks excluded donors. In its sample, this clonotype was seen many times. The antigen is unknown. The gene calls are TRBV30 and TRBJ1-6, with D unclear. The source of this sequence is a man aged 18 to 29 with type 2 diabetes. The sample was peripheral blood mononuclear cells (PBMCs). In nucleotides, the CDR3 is TGTGCCTGTCGGAGCTCCTATAATTCACCCCTCCACTTT. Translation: CACRSSYNSPLHF. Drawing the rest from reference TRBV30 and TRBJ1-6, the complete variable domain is SQTIHQWPATLVQPVGSPLSLECTVEGTSNPNLYWYRQAAGRGLQLLFYSVGIGQISSEVPQNLSASRPQDRQFILSSKKLLLSDSGFYLCACRSSYNSPLHFGNGTRLTVT.